The TCR beta chain described here comes from a study of blood T cells in healthy people across ages. Germline-derived CDR1 and CDR2 are LGHDT and YNNKEL (reference sequence). CDR3 length equals 18 residues. V shed 5 bases, J shed 2 bases, and the junction held 13 bases outside the gene matches. Whole-study findings and limits: It was the long-lived donors that had more naive CD4+ cells and higher diversity than aged donors.

Turning to this clonotype: The target antigen is unknown.

It was with a sample-barcoded 5' primer and a J-beta primer mix that a second PCR of roughly 7 to 12 cycles was run. Paired-end reads containing CDR3 totaled no fewer than 2.5 million for each sample. Each CDR3 protein gets one entry after TCRdb re-called the 5' RACE reads with MiXCR. The sample records roughly 1.4 million distinct CDR3 sequences, 45% to 70% being singletons. The receptor comes from a man aged 18 to 30 in good health. This chain connects TRBV3-1 to TRBJ2-2, with 8 positions matching TRBD1. Material for sequencing was blood. CDR3 in DNA: TGTGCCAGCAGCTCCGATTTTTGGGCAGGGGGCAACACCGGGGAGCTGTTTTTT. It encodes CASSSDFWAGGNTGELFF.